This TCR beta chain was documented in a study of beta chain features in type 1 diabetes. Study results and limitations: Naive, central memory and regulatory TCRB repertoires appeared more similar among patients than healthy donors. When Type 1 diabetes patients were examined, their TCRB CDR3s proved moderately but significantly shorter in all four CD4+ subsets.

The authors sorted CD4+ naive, central memory, regulatory and stem cell-like memory cells via CD45RO/CCR7/CD25/CD127/CD95/CD27. This clone was seen only a few times. What it binds is unknown. Of the isolated RNA, all was reverse transcribed, and so the sequenced material was expressed TCRB transcripts. This table comes from immunoSEQ multiplex PCR, and its TCRdb copy is limited to in-frame clones, with some not included. Among 200,000 to 300,000 clones listed, under 13% were seen once. V lost 5 bases, J lost 1 base, and 4 bases stayed unmatched. The CDR3 extends over 15 amino acids. CDR1 and CDR2 from the germline V gene are SGHRS and YFSETQ.

The clonotype originates from a man younger than 45 with type 1 diabetes. V usage is TRBV5-1 and J usage is TRBJ2-3; TRBD2 aligns across 10 bases. The sequenced sample was naive CD4+ T cells from blood. CDR3 sequence: CASRPTSGGTDTQYF. CDR3 nucleotide sequence: TGCGCCAGCAGGCCCACTAGCGGGGGCACAGATACGCAGTATTTT.